This T cell receptor (beta chain) was sequenced for a study of blood T cell repertoires in COVID-19. Across the whole study: From the United States, Italy and Spain came samples of acute and convalescent COVID-19.

In the original processing: Reference gene primer amplification gave estimated nucleated cell counts. The table came from immunoSEQ multiplex PCR; TCRdb's copy has only in-frame clones and leaves some out. The V and J calls and the clone size are those of that table, but D and trimming were determined from the DNA. Of roughly 250,000 clones listed, around 89% are singletons. Study members were between about 18 and 95 years old and lived in over 20 US regions. Donors in Cohort 3 counted as recovered after two negative PCRs, clearance, or symptom resolution. What was sequenced was PBMCs or T cells enriched from blood (not recorded which). This sequence originates from a man between 40 and 49 years old who had recovered from COVID-19.

The CDR3 region is CARRIMGGNTGELFF. DNA for the CDR3: TGTGCCAGACGTATAATGGGGGGGAACACCGGGGAGCTGTTTTTT. The gene calls are TRBV19 and TRBJ2-2; D may be TRBD2 (6 bases). The length of the CDR3 is 15 residues. Germline lookup yields CDR1 LNHDA and CDR2 SQIVND (reference sequence). Trimming shortened V by 9 bases and J by 1 base, and 15 bases separated the two germline ends.